The clone carrying this T cell receptor beta chain was recorded only once. Its target is not known. This record comes from a study of CD8+ T cells in alopecia areata. The study's findings and limits: Between patients, shared TCR sequences were less clear than in mice. This was possibly due in part to HLA diversity in the patient population. Alopecia totalis/universalis scalp especially showed more expanded CD8+ clones than normal scalp.

This CDR3 is 13 amino acids long. In germline, CDR1 is SEHNR, CDR2 FQNEAQ (reference sequence). Trimming stripped 11 bases from V and 0 bases from J, with 12 bases between. Sequencing used cDNA as its template, made by extracting RNA and reverse transcribing it. Only in-frame clones appear in the TCRdb table, and some are missing; sequencing was by immunoSEQ multiplex PCR. The table shows around 140,000 clones, with 80% to 90% occurring only once. The chain uses TRBV7-9 and TRBJ2-3; D possibly corresponds to TRBD1 (5 bases). The material sequenced was CD8+ T cells sorted from blood, taken at week 0. The sequence came from a human donor with alopecia areata. CDR3 region: CAGVGASTDTQYF. For the CDR3, the DNA is TGTGCCGGGGTAGGGGCTAGCACAGATACGCAGTATTTT.